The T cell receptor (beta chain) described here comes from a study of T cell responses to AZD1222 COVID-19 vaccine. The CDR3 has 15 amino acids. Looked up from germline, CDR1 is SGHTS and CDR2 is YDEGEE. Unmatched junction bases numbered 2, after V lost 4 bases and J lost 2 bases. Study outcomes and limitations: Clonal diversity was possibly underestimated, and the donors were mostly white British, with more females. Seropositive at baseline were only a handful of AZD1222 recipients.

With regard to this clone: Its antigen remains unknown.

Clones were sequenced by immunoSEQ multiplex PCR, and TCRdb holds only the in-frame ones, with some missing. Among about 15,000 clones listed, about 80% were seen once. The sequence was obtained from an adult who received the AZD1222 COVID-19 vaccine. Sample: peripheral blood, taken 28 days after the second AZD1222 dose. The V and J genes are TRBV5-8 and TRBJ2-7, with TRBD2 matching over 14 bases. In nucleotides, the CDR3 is TGTGCCAGCAGCCGGACTAGCGGGGGGCCCTACGAGCAGTACTTC. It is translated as CASSRTSGGPYEQYF.